This T cell receptor (beta chain) was recovered during a study of blood T cell repertoires in COVID-19. Overall study context: COVID-19 samples from acute and convalescent phases originated in the United States, Italy and Spain. The cDNA or gDNA used as material had been derived from T cells, B-cell-depleted T cells, or PBMCs.

In the source study's methods: Nucleated cell counts were estimated from reference gene primer amplification. Libraries were prepared by immunoSEQ multiplex PCR; TCRdb keeps only in-frame clonotypes and omits some of them. For V, J and clone size, that table is used; D and trimming come from the DNA. The table has about 280,000 clones, 65% to 90% seen once. Germline V lookup: CDR1 MNHNY, CDR2 SVGAGI (reference sequence). The V end lost 6 bases, the J end lost 8 bases, and 11 bases lay between the germline ends. This CDR3 is built from 12 residues. The sequence was collected from a human donor in a cohort sampled during active COVID-19. This chain joins TRBV6-6 and TRBJ1-5, with unresolved D. The source material was peripheral blood. In nucleotides, the CDR3 is TGTGCCAGCAGACGTGGAGCTGAGCCCCAGCATTTT. Protein product: CASRRGAEPQHF.